This note documents a single TCR beta chain sequence. The CDR3 sequence is 13 residues long. V lost 8 bases and J lost 4; bases outside the gene matches: 7. The germline V gene has CDR1 ENHRY and CDR2 SYGVKD. The entry originates in a study of control samples from healthy donors and cancer patients. Sequenced by immunoSEQ multiplex PCR; TCRdb stores in-frame clones only, minus some. In the table there are over 100,000 clones, around 93% of which are singletons. The V and J genes are TRBV10-3 and TRBJ1-1, with 7 bases fitting TRBD1. This receptor was taken from a woman aged 45-65 years in good health. Specimen: blood. The CDR3 region is CAIGAAGGTEAFF. CDR3 in DNA: TGTGCCATCGGAGCCGCAGGGGGCACTGAAGCTTTCTTT.